What follows are 18 T cell receptor beta chains derived from one specimen sequenced in a study of blood T cell repertoires in COVID-19. Clones were sequenced by immunoSEQ multiplex PCR, and TCRdb holds only the in-frame ones, with some missing. Among hundreds of thousands of clones, roughly 89% were seen once, and the ten largest hold roughly 4%. The sample taken for sequencing was peripheral blood. These receptors originate from a woman younger than 45 with acute or convalescent COVID-19.

The V and J genes are TRBV5-5 and TRBJ1-4, with D perhaps matching TRBD1 (5 bases). The germline V gene encodes CDR1 SGHKS and CDR2 YYEKEE (reference sequence). Trimming left V 2 bases short and J 0 bases short, with 8 bases between. CDR3 length equals 15 residues. CDR3 sequence: CASSFPGATNEKLFF. The DNA for the CDR3 is TGTGCCAGCAGCTTTCCGGGGGCAACTAATGAAAAACTGTTTTTT. The variable domain in full, with the rest retrieved from reference TRBV5-5 and TRBJ1-4, is DAGVTQSPTHLIKTRGQQVTLRCSPISGHKSVSWYQQVLGQGPQFIFQYYEKEERGRGNFPDRFSARQFPNYSSELNVNALLLGDSALYLCASSFPGATNEKLFFGSGTQLSVL.

This clone was recorded once. The V call is TRBV5-4, the J call TRBJ1-2; 12 bases align to TRBD1. CDR1 SGHNT and CDR2 YYREEE come from the germline V gene (reference sequence). This CDR3 region has 16 residues. V lost 4 bases and J lost 1; bases outside the gene matches: 5. The CDR3 loop reads CASSGGQGASNYGYTF. CDR3 nucleotides: TGTGCCAGCAGCGGGGGACAGGGGGCCAGTAACTATGGCTACACCTTC.

V and J are TRBV5-1 and TRBJ1-1, with 7 bases aligning to TRBD1. Per germline, CDR1 SGHRS and CDR2 YFSETQ. V dropped 4 bases and J dropped 3; count of bases not matched to a gene: 6. There are 14 residues in the CDR3. CDR3 DNA: TGCGCCAGCAGCCCAGGGACAGCTCACACTGAAGCTTTCTTT. Translated, it gives CASSPGTAHTEAFF.

The genes are TRBV24-1 and TRBJ2-3, with D possibly being TRBD2 (5 bases). The CDR3 totals 14 residues. The ends were cut back, 7 bases at V and 8 bases at J, with 18 bases in the middle. The germline gives CDR1 KGHDR, CDR2 SFDVKD. The CDR3 spells CATRSASIEGTQYF. The CDR3 DNA reads as TGTGCCACCAGAAGCGCGTCTATCGAGGGTACGCAGTATTTT.

The chain uses TRBV19 and TRBJ2-7; 11 nucleotides align to TRBD2. CDR1 and CDR2 from the germline V gene are LNHDA and SQIVND (reference sequence). The CDR3 is made up of 15 amino acids. The V segment lost 3 bases and the J segment 0 bases; nucleotides outside the gene matches: 1. CDR3 residues: CASSISGGASYEQYF. CDR3 DNA: TGTGCCAGTAGTATTAGCGGGGGGGCCTCCTACGAGCAGTACTTC.

The chain joins TRBV3-1 (or the pseudogene TRBV3-2) to TRBJ2-2, with 9 bases aligning to TRBD2. The CDR3 is 17 amino acids. The V segment lost 1 base and the J segment 3 bases; nucleotides outside the gene matches: 6. Germline assignment: CDR1 LGHDT and CDR2 YNNKEL (reference sequence). The CDR3: CASSQGVSGGYTGELFF. The DNA for the CDR3 is TGTGCCAGCAGCCAAGGGGTGAGCGGGGGGTACACCGGGGAGCTGTTTTTT.

This chain connects TRBV21-1 to TRBJ1-1; the DNA was not used to check the table's D call, TRBD1. TRBV21-1 is a documented pseudogene. The CDR3 covers 13 residues. The CDR3 region has the DNA TGTGCCAGCAGCAGGGAAACAGGAACTGAAGCTTTCTTT. Amino acid sequence: CASSRETGTEAFF.

This chain connects TRBV3-1 (or the pseudogene TRBV3-2) to TRBJ1-4; 10 bases map to TRBD1. The CDR3 is 16 amino acids. The J segment lost 5 bases and the V segment lost 4 bases, leaving 7 bases of the junction unmatched. CDR1 is LGHDT and CDR2 is YNNKEL in the germline V gene (reference sequence). The CDR3 reads CASSPRVGQGNEKLFF. Here the CDR3 DNA reads TGTGCCAGCAGCCCGAGGGTGGGACAGGGGAATGAAAAACTGTTTTTT.

V and J are TRBV27 and TRBJ2-1; TRBD2 matches at 7 bases. The V gene's germline CDR1 is MNHEY and CDR2 SMNVEV (reference sequence). With V trimmed by 10 bases and J by 6 bases, 12 bases remained unmatched. This CDR3 has 14 residues. The CDR3 sequence is CATFGLGTTNEQFF. In DNA, the CDR3 is TGTGCCACCTTCGGACTCGGGACTACCAATGAGCAGTTCTTC.

The CDR3 region has the DNA TGTGCTAGTGGTCAAAACAGGGTCTCCTACGAGCAGTACTTC. It yields the protein CASGQNRVSYEQYF. The chain has TRBV12-5 and TRBJ2-7, with TRBD1 as a possible D gene (6 bases). From germline, CDR1 is LGHNT and CDR2 FRNRAP. CDR3 length: 14 amino acids. The V and J ends lost 5 bases and 0 bases respectively, with 11 bases between them.

For this clone: The sample carries other DNA sequences with the same CDR3. The J gene is TRBJ1-1, the V gene TRBV27; maybe TRBD1 (5 bases). CDR1 and CDR2 (germline): MNHEY, SMNVEV (reference sequence). This CDR3 is 14 amino acids long. V was cut by 7 bases and J by 1 base, with 13 bases left in between. The CDR3 here is CASTKGDWNTEAFF. The CDR3 nucleotides read TGTGCCAGCACCAAAGGGGACTGGAACACTGAAGCTTTCTTT.

The chain couples TRBV24-1 to TRBJ2-3; 8 bases are a match to TRBD1. The trim removed 4 bases at V and 4 bases at J, leaving 3 bases unmatched. Per the germline V gene, CDR1 is KGHDR and CDR2 is SFDVKD. The CDR3 runs to 14 residues. The CDR3 region is CATSDPRGPDTQYF. In nucleotides, the CDR3 is TGTGCCACCAGTGACCCCAGGGGGCCAGATACGCAGTATTTT.

This rearrangement joins TRBV9 to TRBJ2-2; D is ambiguous. Germline V gene sequence: CDR1 SGDLS, CDR2 YYNGEE. The V gene lost 1 base and the J gene lost 6 bases, with 16 bases spanning the gap. This CDR3 has 16 residues. The CDR3 sequence is CASSVKLSLSAGELFF. CDR3 coding DNA: TGTGCCAGCAGCGTAAAATTGAGCTTGTCGGCCGGGGAGCTGTTTTTT.

The chain uses TRBV5-1 and TRBJ2-5, with 12 bases identical to TRBD1. CDR1 is SGHRS and CDR2 is YFSETQ in the germline V gene. The CDR3 is 18 amino acids. Trimming removed 0 bases from V and 5 bases from J; junction bases left unmatched: 11. The CDR3 DNA follows: TGCGCCAGCAGCTTGGTACAATCCGGGACAGGGGGCACGGAGACCCAGTACTTC. It is translated as CASSLVQSGTGGTETQYF.

The gene calls are TRBV30 and TRBJ2-2, with D tentatively TRBD1 (5 bases). Germline values: CDR1 GTSNPN, CDR2 SVGIG (reference sequence). CDR3 length: 12 residues. V lost 0 bases to trimming and J lost 8 bases, with 7 bases between them. The CDR3 loop is CAWSVRVGELFF. The CDR3 DNA sequence: TGTGCCTGGAGTGTCAGGGTGGGGGAGCTGTTTTTT.

V usage is TRBV6-5 and J usage is TRBJ2-4; D possibly corresponds to TRBD1 (5 bases). The CDR3 runs to 15 residues. Per the germline V gene, CDR1 is MNHEY and CDR2 is SVGAGI. V was trimmed by 0 bases and J by 9 bases, leaving 15 bases between them. CDR3 DNA: TGTGCCAGCAGTTACTCGAGGTCAGGGCAGGGCATTCAGTACTTC. It translates to CASSYSRSGQGIQYF.

The V call is TRBV28, the J call TRBJ1-2; TRBD1 agrees at 8 bases. The V gene's germline CDR1 is MDHEN and CDR2 SYDVKM. V lost 5 bases and J lost 3; bases outside the gene matches: 8. This CDR3 is built from 15 residues. Here the CDR3 reads CASSPRTGLDYGYTF. In DNA form, the CDR3 reads TGTGCCAGCAGTCCTCGGACAGGGCTGGACTATGGCTACACCTTC.

J is TRBJ1-1 and V is TRBV12-3 or TRBV12-4; D is perhaps TRBD1 (5 bases). V was cut by 5 bases and J by 3 bases, with 10 bases left in between. CDR3 size: 13 residues. The CDR3: CASSPPGDTEAFF. CDR3 DNA: TGTGCCAGCAGTCCCCCGGGGGACACTGAAGCTTTCTTT.